This entry concerns a single TCR beta chain. The data stem from a study of T cells in localized non-small cell lung cancer. Germline assignment: CDR1 SNHLY and CDR2 FYNNEI. The CDR3 contains 15 residues. Produced via immunoSEQ multiplex PCR; TCRdb's table is partial and in-frame only. The repertoire holds tens of thousands of clones, roughly nine tenths seen once, with 15% to 20% in the top ten. The TCR sequence derives from a man aged 35 to 69 with stage I lung adenocarcinoma. Material: peripheral blood, obtained before any cancer treatment. The chain couples TRBV2 to TRBJ2-5; 10 bases match TRBD2. The DNA end is more similar to TRBJ2-7, so the J call may be wrong. The CDR3, as DNA: TGTGCCAGCAGTGAAGCGCGTCTAGCGGGGGCCGAGCAGTACTTC. Its protein is CASSEARLAGAEQYF.